This passage covers 26 T cell receptor beta chains from one sample sequenced in a study of blood T cell repertoires in COVID-19. The method was immunoSEQ multiplex PCR; TCRdb's version includes in-frame clones alone and lacks a portion of them. Of about 380,000 clones in the sample, approximately 87% were seen once. Sequences were obtained from PBMCs or T cells enriched from blood (not recorded which). These receptors were taken from a man in his thirties or forties who had recovered from COVID-19.

This chain links TRBV7-9 with TRBJ2-3, with 8 nucleotides matching TRBD2. Germline loops: CDR1 SEHNR, CDR2 FQNEAQ (reference sequence). The CDR3 covers 15 residues. With 5 bases clipped from V and 2 bases from J, the junction kept 6 bases outside the gene matches. The CDR3 DNA sequence: TGTGCCAGCAGCCGGATCGGGGGGGCCACAGATACGCAGTATTTT. This encodes CASSRIGGATDTQYF.

V is TRBV14 and J is TRBJ2-3; TRBD2 might be the D (6 bases). Germline lookup yields CDR1 SGHDN and CDR2 FVKESK. V dropped 4 bases and J dropped 4 bases, with 21 bases sitting between them. The CDR3 extends over 17 amino acids. In DNA, the CDR3 is TGTGCCAGCAGCCGCTCGGAGTGGGGGGATATCGCAGATACGCAGTATTTT. Protein: CASSRSEWGDIADTQYF.

V gene TRBV7-8 combines with J gene TRBJ1-5; D uncertain. Per the germline V gene, CDR1 is SGHVS and CDR2 is FQNEAQ. V shed 1 base and J shed 6 bases, with 4 bases lying between them. The CDR3 consists of 12 residues. CDR3 sequence reads: CASSLVSQPQHF. As DNA, the CDR3 is TGTGCCAGCAGCTTAGTCTCTCAGCCCCAGCATTTT.

J is TRBJ2-5 and V is TRBV28; 9 nucleotides agree with TRBD1. CDR3 length equals 16 residues. Germline CDR1 MDHEN, CDR2 SYDVKM. The ends lost 4 bases at V and 5 bases at J; junction bases unmatched: 11. This CDR3 reads CASSSYSSGQGETQYF. The DNA of the CDR3 is TGTGCCAGCAGTTCCTATAGCTCGGGACAGGGTGAGACCCAGTACTTC. Supplemented by reference TRBV28 and TRBJ2-5, the full variable domain reads DVKVTQSSRYLVKRTGEKVFLECVQDMDHENMFWYRQDPGLGLRLIYFSYDVKMKEKGDIPEGYSVSREKKERFSLILESASTNQTSMYLCASSSYSSGQGETQYFGPGTRLLVL.

V usage is TRBV6-6 and J usage is TRBJ1-3; D gene unclear. Germline CDR1 MNHNY, CDR2 SVGAGI (reference sequence). Trimming removed 9 bases from V and 4 bases from J, with 16 bases in between. This CDR3 is built from 14 residues. This chain's CDR3 is CASTRGAEGNTIYF. CDR3 DNA: TGTGCCAGTACTCGAGGCGCGGAGGGAAACACCATATATTTT.

V gene TRBV29-1 combines with J gene TRBJ1-2; D is ambiguous. Per the germline V gene, CDR1 is SQVTM and CDR2 is ANQGSEA. This CDR3 is 12 amino acids long. Trimming took 3 bases from V and 1 from J, leaving 6 bases between them. The CDR3: CSVDRFNYGYTF. In DNA, the CDR3 is TGCAGCGTTGACAGGTTTAACTATGGCTACACCTTC.

The CDR3 reads CASSNRDSETYNSPLHF. CDR3 bases: TGTGCCAGTAGTAACCGGGACAGCGAAACTTATAATTCACCCCTCCACTTT. The chain is built from TRBV19 and TRBJ1-6; 7 bases align to TRBD1. The CDR3 is made up of 17 amino acids. Germline CDR1 LNHDA, CDR2 SQIVND (reference sequence). V shed 4 bases and J 4 bases; nucleotides not matched to a gene: 10.

The chain employs TRBV11-3 and TRBJ1-1; 7 nucleotides line up with TRBD1. The CDR3 runs 13 residues. The trim removed 5 bases at V and 0 bases at J, leaving 0 bases unmatched. Germline values: CDR1 SGHNT, CDR2 YENEEA. CDR3 DNA: TGTGCCAGCAGCACAGGGGTGAACACTGAAGCTTTCTTT. Its protein product is CASSTGVNTEAFF.

A single count supports this clone. The gene calls are TRBV5-6 and TRBJ2-7, with 9 bases fitting TRBD2. Germline CDR1 and CDR2: SGHDT and YYEEEE. The length of the CDR3 is 16 residues. The junction had 11 bases not matched to a gene; V was cut back by 4 bases and J by 3 bases. The CDR3 coding sequence is TGTGCCAGCAGCGATGACCCGGGACTAGCCTTCTACGAGCAGTACTTC. This codes for CASSDDPGLAFYEQYF.

The chain combines TRBV30 with TRBJ2-7, with D possibly TRBD2 on 5 matching bases. Between the trimmed V and J ends, which lost 0 bases and 2 bases, there was a span of 20 bases. Germline V gene sequence: CDR1 GTSNPN, CDR2 SVGIG (reference sequence). The CDR3 runs to 17 residues. CDR3 DNA sequence: TGTGCCTGGAGTGTACGAAGCGGACTGACTTCGGCCTACGAGCAGTACTTC. Amino acids: CAWSVRSGLTSAYEQYF.

The rearrangement joins TRBV6-5 to TRBJ1-5; weak D call: TRBD1 (5 bases). This CDR3 is built from 15 residues. Germline values: CDR1 MNHEY, CDR2 SVGAGI. V lost 2 bases and J 2 bases, leaving 10 bases between the germline ends. The CDR3 spells CASSYPGEGNQPQHF. CDR3 bases: TGTGCCAGCAGTTACCCGGGGGAGGGCAATCAGCCCCAGCATTTT.

This sequence joins TRBV11-2 and TRBJ1-5; D may be TRBD1 (5 bases). The V end was cut by 1 base, the J end by 7 bases, with 17 bases between. In germline, CDR1 is SGHAT, CDR2 FQNNGV. The CDR3 covers 16 residues. DNA of the CDR3: TGTGCCAGCAGCTTAGTAGAGGGGAGGAAAGGACAGCCCCAGCATTTT. Protein product: CASSLVEGRKGQPQHF.

The chain has TRBV5-1 and TRBJ2-4; TRBD1 is a possible D gene (6 bases). The CDR3 is 15 residues long. The germline CDR1 and CDR2 sequences are SGHRS and YFSETQ. With 4 bases removed from V and 6 bases from J, the gap between germline ends came to 17 bases. The CDR3 region is CASSGKQGLGNIQYF. The CDR3 nucleotides read TGCGCCAGCAGCGGCAAACAGGGTCTTGGAAACATTCAGTACTTC.

The chain combines TRBV12-5 with TRBJ2-2; D call uncertain. The CDR3 has 13 residues. Germline V gene lookup returns CDR1 LGHNT and CDR2 FRNRAP. V was clipped by 1 base and J by 7 bases, with 7 bases between them. In DNA form, the CDR3 reads TGTGCTAGTGGTTTGGATCCGAGCGGGGAGCTGTTTTTT. It specifies CASGLDPSGELFF.

The V and J genes are TRBV28 and TRBJ2-4; 9 bases line up with TRBD2. This CDR3 spans 15 amino acids. With 8 bases clipped from V and 5 bases from J, the junction kept 10 bases outside the gene matches. Germline V gives CDR1 MDHEN, CDR2 SYDVKM. CDR3 region: CASRSGGRGENIQYF. The CDR3 DNA reads TGTGCCAGCCGTAGCGGGGGCCGGGGGGAAAACATTCAGTACTTC.

The chain combines TRBV7-9 with TRBJ1-1; D is uncertain. Germline V CDR1 and CDR2: SEHNR, FQNEAQ (reference sequence). V was pared by 5 bases and J by 8 bases, with 9 bases between. This CDR3 spans 11 amino acids. CDR3 in amino acids: CASSPGLEAFF. The CDR3 DNA is TGTGCCAGCAGCCCGGGATTAGAAGCTTTCTTT. The full variable domain, its missing parts supplied by reference TRBV7-9 and TRBJ1-1, is DTGVSQNPRHKITKRGQNVTFRCDPISEHNRLYWYRQTLGQGPEFLTYFQNEAQLEKSRLLSDRFSAERPKGSFSTLEIQRTEQGDSAMYLCASSPGLEAFFGQGTRLTVV.

Regarding this clone: Other DNA sequences of this sample code for an identical CDR3. The V call is TRBV5-4, the J call TRBJ2-5; 8 nucleotides align to TRBD2. J was trimmed by 5 bases and V by 0 bases; bases with no gene match: 6. The CDR3 loop spans 15 amino acids. Germline V CDR1 and CDR2: SGHNT, YYREEE (reference sequence). CDR3 sequence reads: CASSLAGGAQETQYF. The CDR3 nucleotides are TGTGCCAGCAGCTTGGCCGGGGGGGCCCAGGAGACCCAGTACTTC. Based on the CDR3 plus reference TRBV5-4 and TRBJ2-5, the full variable domain is ETGVTQSPTHLIKTRGQQVTLRCSSQSGHNTVSWYQQALGQGPQFIFQYYREEENGRGNFPPRFSGLQFPNYSSELNVNALELDDSALYLCASSLAGGAQETQYFGPGTRLLVL.

The chain recombines TRBV5-8 with TRBJ1-6; a possible D gene is TRBD1 (6 bases). Trimming stripped 1 base from V and 6 bases from J, with 17 bases between. CDR1 SGHTS and CDR2 YDEGEE come from the germline V gene. The CDR3 has 17 residues. The CDR3: CASSLKDRGASNSPLHF. In DNA, the CDR3 is TGTGCCAGCAGCTTGAAGGATCGGGGGGCCAGTAATTCACCCCTCCACTTT.

The rearrangement uses TRBV6-5 and TRBJ1-1; a weak D match, TRBD1 (6 bases). CDR3 size: 14 residues. Germline V gene data show CDR1 as MNHEY and CDR2 as SVGAGI. Trimming left V 6 bases short and J 1 base short, with 12 bases between. The DNA of the CDR3 is TGTGCCAGCAGACAGGGAACCGCGAACACTGAAGCTTTCTTT. It is translated as CASRQGTANTEAFF.

The chain is built from TRBV23-1 and TRBJ1-1; TRBD1 might be the D (5 bases). TRBV23-1 belongs to the ORF category, with a function that is uncertain. The CDR3 extends over 15 amino acids. V dropped 4 bases and J dropped 1 base, with 13 bases sitting between them. This CDR3 reads CASSLFWGQNTEAFF. The CDR3 DNA reads TGCGCCAGCAGTCTTTTTTGGGGCCAGAACACTGAAGCTTTCTTT.

The rearrangement links TRBV3-1 (or the pseudogene TRBV3-2) to TRBJ2-3; 10 bases match TRBD1. This CDR3 region has 15 residues. Germline V gives CDR1 LGHDT, CDR2 YNNKEL (reference sequence). V dropped 4 bases and J dropped 2; count of bases not matched to a gene: 3. CDR3 coding DNA: TGTGCCAGCAGCCTCGGACAGGGGGACACAGATACGCAGTATTTT. This codes for CASSLGQGDTDTQYF.

The chain uses TRBV9 and TRBJ2-3, with 12 bases matching TRBD2. This CDR3 is 16 amino acids long. Germline CDR1 SGDLS, CDR2 YYNGEE. The V and J ends lost 2 bases and 5 bases, in that order; junction bases with no gene match: 6. For the CDR3, the DNA is TGTGCCAGCAGCGTCCTACTAGCGGGGGGATTAGATACGCAGTATTTT. It encodes CASSVLLAGGLDTQYF.

The J gene is TRBJ2-7, the V gene TRBV4-3; TRBD1 matches at 7 bases. This CDR3 spans 14 amino acids. Trimming took 5 bases from V and 3 from J; bases not matched to a gene: 7. Germline V gene sequence: CDR1 LGHNA, CDR2 YSLEER. This CDR3 reads CASSAARQGYEQYF. CDR3 coding DNA: TGCGCCAGCAGCGCGGCGCGACAGGGCTACGAGCAGTACTTC.

This clone was counted once. The chain has TRBV28 and TRBJ1-2; possibly TRBD1 for D (5 bases). V gave up 8 bases and J gave up 0 bases, with 16 bases separating them. Germline V gene data show CDR1 as MDHEN and CDR2 as SYDVKM. The CDR3 runs 15 residues. As DNA, the CDR3 is TGTGCCAGCCTCAATCCGGGGGGGGCTAACTATGGCTACACCTTC. This translates into CASLNPGGANYGYTF.

The V call is TRBV2, the J call TRBJ1-5; tentatively, D is TRBD1 (6 bases). Trimming took off 0 bases at V and 6 bases at J, with 12 bases between the two ends. The CDR3 is 15 residues long. In germline, CDR1 is SNHLY, CDR2 FYNNEI. The CDR3, as DNA: TGTGCCAGCAGTGAAGCGCTGGGGGGGCTTCAGCCCCAGCATTTT. It is translated as CASSEALGGLQPQHF.

The table lists this clone with a few counts. The chain is built from TRBV19 and TRBJ1-1; TRBD1 matches at 9 bases. The germline CDR1 and CDR2 sequences are LNHDA and SQIVND (reference sequence). The CDR3 is 16 amino acids. With 3 bases clipped from V and 5 bases from J, the junction kept 10 bases outside the gene matches. CDR3 sequence (DNA): TGTGCCAGTAGTATCGGCGGGACAGGGAGAGGGACTGAAGCTTTCTTT. Amino acid sequence: CASSIGGTGRGTEAFF.